A single sample gave rise to the 27 T cell receptor beta chains below, sequenced in a study of T-cell reconstitution after alpha-beta-depleted transplantation in children. Preparation of the TCRbeta library used unique molecular identifiers. TCRdb itself ran the PCR reads through MiXCR, one entry per CDR3 protein. The sample lists hundreds of thousands of distinct CDR3 sequences; approximately 17% were seen once. Material: PBMCs from the stem cell graft donor, obtained from the stem cell graft. The receptors originated from a human donor who donated a stem cell graft to a child with acute myeloid leukemia.

This clonotype has at least ten counts. This sequence joins TRBV20-1 and TRBJ1-1; a weak D match, TRBD1 (6 bases). V lost 0 bases and J 0 bases, leaving 11 bases between the germline ends. Per the germline V gene, CDR1 is DFQATT and CDR2 is SNEGSKA (reference sequence). There are 15 residues in the CDR3. The CDR3 reads CSAREGANLNTEAFF. The CDR3 region has the DNA TGCAGTGCTAGAGAGGGGGCGAATTTGAACACTGAAGCTTTCTTT.

The genes are TRBV20-1 and TRBJ2-7; D is uncertain. The CDR3 is 12 residues long. V was shortened by 0 bases and J by 3 bases, with 6 bases between the two germline ends. From germline, CDR1 is DFQATT and CDR2 SNEGSKA (reference sequence). This CDR3 reads CSARDDDYEQYF. The CDR3 DNA reads TGCAGTGCTAGAGATGACGACTACGAGCAGTACTTC.

The gene calls are TRBV5-5 and TRBJ2-1, with D possibly TRBD1 on 5 matching bases. The CDR3 consists of 15 residues. The V end lost 2 bases, the J end lost 0 bases, and 9 bases lay between the germline ends. Germline lookup yields CDR1 SGHKS and CDR2 YYEKEE (reference sequence). The CDR3 DNA is TGTGCCAGCAGCTTTGTAGGGGCCTCCTACAATGAGCAGTTCTTC. Protein: CASSFVGASYNEQFF.

This clonotype was seen many times. The chain employs TRBV20-1 and TRBJ1-5, with 7 positions matching TRBD1. CDR3 length equals 16 residues. Germline loops: CDR1 DFQATT, CDR2 SNEGSKA (reference sequence). The trim removed 6 bases at V and 3 bases at J, leaving 14 bases unmatched. The CDR3 region has the DNA TGCAGTGCATTGCTCGACAGGGAAGGGCCCAATCAGCCCCAGCATTTT. This translates into CSALLDREGPNQPQHF.

The sample holds many counts of this clonotype. The chain links TRBV20-1 to TRBJ2-2, with 9 positions matching TRBD1. Germline CDR1 DFQATT, CDR2 SNEGSKA (reference sequence). CDR3 length: 15 amino acids. V lost 0 bases and J lost 4; bases outside the gene matches: 3. CDR3 nucleotides: TGCAGTGCTAGAGATGGGGACAGGGCCACCGGGGAGCTGTTTTTT. Its protein product is CSARDGDRATGELFF.

This sequence joins TRBV12-3 or TRBV12-4 and TRBJ1-6; D might be TRBD1 (6 bases). Trimming removed 5 bases from V and 10 bases from J, with 15 bases in between. The length of the CDR3 is 14 residues. The CDR3 bases are TGTGCCAGCAGTCTCGGGGGGGCGAGGTCACCCCTCCACTTT. Translated, it gives CASSLGGARSPLHF.

This clonotype was found many times. The genes are TRBV20-1 and TRBJ1-4; perhaps TRBD1 as D (5 bases). Trimming cost V 0 bases and J 6 bases, with 14 bases left between them. This CDR3 spans 15 amino acids. In germline, CDR1 is DFQATT, CDR2 SNEGSKA (reference sequence). The CDR3 coding sequence is TGCAGTGCTAGAGATGGAGGGGTGTCGGATGAAAAACTGTTTTTT. Translating gives CSARDGGVSDEKLFF.

There are many counts of this clonotype. The V and J genes are TRBV29-1 and TRBJ2-5, with a weak D call TRBD1 (6 bases). The CDR3 has 12 residues. Germline V lookup: CDR1 SQVTM, CDR2 ANQGSEA. V was trimmed by 3 bases and J by 3 bases, leaving 8 bases between them. CDR3 DNA sequence: TGCAGCGTTGAGTACAGGGAAGAGACCCAGTACTTC. Translated, it gives CSVEYREETQYF.

There are many counts of this clonotype. The chain uses TRBV20-1 and TRBJ2-5, with TRBD2 as a possible D gene (5 bases). Trimming left V 4 bases short and J 5 bases short, with 14 bases between. This CDR3 has 13 amino acids. Germline values: CDR1 DFQATT, CDR2 SNEGSKA (reference sequence). The CDR3 DNA sequence: TGCAGTGCTACTTTAACGGCGGGCGAGACCCAGTACTTC. Protein product: CSATLTAGETQYF.

This clonotype was detected ten times or more. This chain uses TRBV24-1 with TRBJ1-2, with a weak D call TRBD1 (6 bases). CDR1 is KGHDR and CDR2 is SFDVKD in the germline V gene. V gave up 2 bases and J gave up 8 bases, with 14 bases separating them. The CDR3 extends over 14 amino acids. In DNA form, the CDR3 reads TGTGCCACCAGTGATTCCCCTGGACAGTCGGGCTACACCTTC. It translates to CATSDSPGQSGYTF.

The chain is built from TRBV24-1 and TRBJ1-1, with 8 bases fitting TRBD1. This CDR3 contains 17 residues. Losses at the gene ends were 5 bases for V and 1 base for J; bases not matched to a gene: 11. The germline V gene has CDR1 KGHDR and CDR2 SFDVKD. The CDR3 coding sequence is TGTGCCACCAGTGCCCGAGACAGGGGAGCGGGGAACACTGAAGCTTTCTTT. Its protein is CATSARDRGAGNTEAFF.

This clonotype appeared a few times. The chain links TRBV6-5 to TRBJ1-1, with D possibly TRBD1 on 6 matching bases. V dropped 0 bases and J dropped 3 bases, with 11 bases sitting between them. The CDR3 is made up of 15 amino acids. Per the germline V gene, CDR1 is MNHEY and CDR2 is SVGAGI. CDR3 sequence reads: CASSYSGAWDTEAFF. In DNA, the CDR3 is TGTGCCAGCAGTTACTCGGGGGCCTGGGACACTGAAGCTTTCTTT.

V gene TRBV7-2 combines with J gene TRBJ2-7, with a tentative D call TRBD1 (5 bases). The CDR3 contains 15 residues. Germline CDR1 SGHTA, CDR2 FQGNSA. V was trimmed by 1 base and J by 2 bases, leaving 12 bases between them. The CDR3 loop is CASSLGGSSTYEQYF. In DNA, the CDR3 is TGTGCCAGCAGCTTAGGGGGCAGCTCTACCTACGAGCAGTACTTC.

The sample holds many counts of this clonotype. This chain connects TRBV20-1 to TRBJ1-1, with 7 bases lining up with TRBD1. The CDR3 sequence is 13 residues long. Germline V gene data show CDR1 as DFQATT and CDR2 as SNEGSKA (reference sequence). V was clipped by 6 bases and J by 6 bases; unmatched bases: 10. CDR3 loop: CSAFRPGGSEAFF. The DNA for the CDR3 is TGCAGTGCGTTTCGGCCAGGGGGTTCTGAAGCTTTCTTT.

The chain is built from TRBV12-3 or TRBV12-4 and TRBJ2-7; tentatively, D is TRBD1 or TRBD2 (5 bases each). The CDR3 has 15 residues. V lost 0 bases and J lost 7, with 16 bases in between. As DNA, the CDR3 is TGTGCCAGCAGTTTAGCGAGGGGTTTAGGCGGGGAGCAGTACTTC. Its protein product is CASSLARGLGGEQYF.

This clonotype has a handful of counts. The genes are TRBV15 and TRBJ2-1; possible D gene TRBD1, 5 bases. V was clipped by 0 bases and J by 4 bases, with 13 bases between them. Germline V gene lookup returns CDR1 LNHNV and CDR2 YYDKDF (reference sequence). The CDR3 has 16 residues. The CDR3 DNA reads TGTGCCACCAGCAGAGATAGCAGCAGGGCTTACAATGAGCAGTTCTTC. This gives the protein CATSRDSSRAYNEQFF.

The gene calls are TRBV20-1 and TRBJ2-5, with TRBD2 matching over 10 bases. CDR3 size: 17 residues. The germline CDR1 and CDR2 sequences are DFQATT and SNEGSKA (reference sequence). J was trimmed by 2 bases and V by 7 bases; bases with no gene match: 16. In DNA form, the CDR3 reads TGCAGTGTTTCAACCCTAGCGGGAGCCACTTTACAAGAGACCCAGTACTTC. This translates into CSVSTLAGATLQETQYF.

This clonotype was observed at least ten times. This chain uses TRBV20-1 with TRBJ2-7; 9 bases match TRBD1. Per the germline V gene, CDR1 is DFQATT and CDR2 is SNEGSKA (reference sequence). V gave up 3 bases and J gave up 4 bases; unmatched junction bases: 1. This CDR3 region has 12 residues. The CDR3 reads CSASGQGYEQYF. CDR3 nucleotides: TGCAGTGCTAGCGGACAGGGGTACGAGCAGTACTTC.

This clonotype has at least ten counts. This chain links TRBV11-2 with TRBJ1-6; possibly TRBD1 for D (5 bases). Germline V lookup: CDR1 SGHAT, CDR2 FQNNGV. Between the trimmed V and J ends, which lost 3 bases and 9 bases, there was a span of 9 bases. This CDR3 comprises 13 residues. CDR3 amino acids: CASSLERGSPLHF. The CDR3 region has the DNA TGTGCCAGCAGCTTGGAAAGGGGTTCACCCCTCCACTTT.

This clonotype came up a few times. The rearrangement joins TRBV29-1 to TRBJ1-2, with TRBD1 matching over 7 bases. The V gene end was trimmed by 1 base and the J gene end by 4 bases; junction bases not matched to a gene: 9. The CDR3 contains 15 residues. CDR1 is SQVTM and CDR2 is ANQGSEA in the germline V gene. The CDR3 loop is CSVEVGSSGGYGYTF. The CDR3 nucleotides read TGCAGCGTTGAAGTTGGATCTTCAGGGGGCTATGGCTACACCTTC.

This clonotype was detected only a few times. This chain joins TRBV20-1 and TRBJ2-5; no reliable D call. Trimming left V 4 bases short and J 1 base short, with 10 bases between. Germline V gives CDR1 DFQATT, CDR2 SNEGSKA (reference sequence). The CDR3 is 13 residues long. CDR3 loop: CSAIPLLQETQYF. CDR3 nucleotides: TGCAGTGCTATCCCCTTGCTCCAAGAGACCCAGTACTTC.

This clonotype was seen only a few times. The rearrangement links TRBV7-2 to TRBJ2-1, with 7 bases that match TRBD1. V lost 5 bases, J lost 0 bases, and 7 bases stayed unmatched. Germline V gene lookup returns CDR1 SGHTA and CDR2 FQGNSA. The CDR3 has 16 amino acids. For the CDR3, the DNA is TGTGCCAGCAGCCAGGGGGTTTGGGGCTCCTACAATGAGCAGTTCTTC. This translates into CASSQGVWGSYNEQFF.

There are a few counts of this clonotype. V gene TRBV29-1 combines with J gene TRBJ2-2; tentatively, D is TRBD1 (6 bases). The CDR3 consists of 12 residues. Trimming shortened V by 7 bases and J by 1 base, and 7 bases separated the two germline ends. CDR1 and CDR2 (germline): SQVTM, ANQGSEA. DNA of the CDR3: TGCAGCGGGACAGTGAACACCGGGGAGCTGTTTTTT. Amino acid sequence: CSGTVNTGELFF.

The chain recombines TRBV5-6 with TRBJ2-7; 14 bases fit TRBD2. Germline values: CDR1 SGHDT, CDR2 YYEEEE. V lost 3 bases, J lost 4 bases, and 12 bases stayed unmatched. The CDR3 runs to 18 residues. CDR3: CASSSSFRTSGGPYEQYV. CDR3 DNA: TGTGCCAGCAGCTCCTCGTTCCGGACTAGCGGGGGGCCTTACGAGCAGTACGTC.

This clonotype was detected only a few times. CDR3 bases: TGCAGTGCTAGCGGTAATCGTTACAGGGGGAACCCCTACGAGCAGTACGTC. It is translated as CSASGNRYRGNPYEQYV. The rearrangement links TRBV20-1 to TRBJ2-7; 8 nucleotides align to TRBD1. Germline trimming cut 3 bases from V and 2 bases from J; bases unmatched to any gene: 15. Germline loops: CDR1 DFQATT, CDR2 SNEGSKA (reference sequence). The CDR3 extends over 17 amino acids.

This clonotype has at least ten counts. V is TRBV15 and J is TRBJ2-1; 7 nucleotides agree with TRBD2. CDR3 length equals 13 residues. V shed 6 bases, J shed 9 bases, and the junction held 8 bases outside the gene matches. Germline CDR1 and CDR2: LNHNV and YYDKDF (reference sequence). The CDR3: CATSRLAFGEQFF. DNA of the CDR3: TGTGCCACCAGTCGACTAGCCTTTGGTGAGCAGTTCTTC.

This clonotype occurred many times. V and J are TRBV20-1 and TRBJ1-1; D gene unclear. CDR3 length equals 11 residues. The germline gives CDR1 DFQATT, CDR2 SNEGSKA (reference sequence). CDR3 bases: TGCACCGCGGAGAGGGACACTGAAGCTTTCTTT. Its protein is CTAERDTEAFF.